The 8 T cell receptor beta chains listed next were all sequenced from one sample in a study of cytomegalovirus exposure and HLA in healthy donors. In the PCR, 60 Vbeta and 13 Jbeta primers were used. The assay was immunoSEQ multiplex PCR, and TCRdb's table has in-frame clones only and misses some. The data show 170,000 or so clones, roughly four fifths seen once. Input material: PBMCs. The receptors shown here come from a girl aged 10-17 years in good health and CMV-seropositive.

The chain recombines TRBV5-5 with TRBJ1-5, with 9 bases aligning to TRBD1. The CDR3 covers 15 residues. CDR1 is SGHKS and CDR2 is YYEKEE in the germline V gene (reference sequence). V lost 3 bases and J lost 1; bases outside the gene matches: 2. The CDR3 spells CASSSGTGSNQPQHF. The DNA of the CDR3 is TGTGCCAGCAGCTCCGGGACAGGGAGCAATCAGCCCCAGCATTTT.

The chain carries TRBV9 and TRBJ2-1, with TRBD2 identical over 10 bases. The CDR3 covers 19 residues. Germline CDR1 is SGDLS and CDR2 is YYNGEE. V lost 0 bases, J lost 6 bases, and 15 bases stayed unmatched. The DNA for the CDR3 is TGTGCCAGCAGCGTAGATGCTAGCGGGGGACCTTATTCGCGCAATGAGCAGTTCTTC. Residues: CASSVDASGGPYSRNEQFF.

The rearrangement links TRBV10-3 to TRBJ1-2, with 9 bases aligning to TRBD1. This CDR3 region has 15 residues. The V and J ends lost 4 bases and 1 base, in that order; junction bases with no gene match: 4. CDR1 is ENHRY, CDR2 SYGVKD, per germline. CDR3 protein: CAISGLGQGNYGYTF. The CDR3 nucleotides read TGTGCCATCAGTGGCCTGGGACAGGGTAACTATGGCTACACCTTC.

The V and J genes are TRBV5-1 and TRBJ1-1; no definite D call. Trimming cost V 6 bases and J 1 base, with 19 bases left between them. The CDR3 is 16 residues long. In germline, CDR1 is SGHRS, CDR2 YFSETQ. The CDR3 sequence is CASIGESPQRNTEAFF. The DNA of the CDR3 is TGCGCCAGCATTGGGGAGTCCCCACAAAGGAACACTGAAGCTTTCTTT.

This chain connects TRBV30 to TRBJ2-5, with 9 bases fitting TRBD2. CDR1 and CDR2 (germline): GTSNPN, SVGIG (reference sequence). This CDR3 spans 15 amino acids. V shed 0 bases, J shed 4 bases, and the junction held 6 bases outside the gene matches. DNA for the CDR3: TGTGCCTGGAGTGTACCGGCGGGGGGGCGAGAGACCCAGTACTTC. Translation gives CAWSVPAGGRETQYF. Together with reference TRBV30 and TRBJ2-5, the CDR3 gives the full variable domain: SQTIHQWPATLVQPVGSPLSLECTVEGTSNPNLYWYRQAAGRGLQLLFYSVGIGQISSEVPQNLSASRPQDRQFILSSKKLLLSDSGFYLCAWSVPAGGRETQYFGPGTRLLVL.

The gene calls are TRBV7-9 and TRBJ2-7; the D is unclear. The CDR3 length is 13 residues. CDR1 and CDR2 (germline): SEHNR, FQNEAQ (reference sequence). Trimming pared 1 base from V and 6 bases from J, leaving 10 bases between. Here the CDR3 DNA reads TGTGCCAGCAGCTTAGGGCCCGCTCGCGAGCAGTACTTC. Translated: CASSLGPAREQYF.

This clone was seen a few times. The chain carries TRBV5-1 and TRBJ2-7; 10 bases line up with TRBD1. From germline, CDR1 is SGHRS and CDR2 YFSETQ. The CDR3 totals 17 residues. V shed 1 base and J 1 base; nucleotides not matched to a gene: 8. CDR3: CASSLPGTGESSYEQYF. The CDR3 bases are TGCGCCAGCAGCTTGCCCGGGACAGGGGAATCATCCTACGAGCAGTACTTC.

The gene calls are TRBV10-2 and TRBJ2-7; 7 positions match TRBD1. The germline V gene encodes CDR1 WSHSY and CDR2 SAAADI. The CDR3 totals 17 residues. The V gene end was trimmed by 4 bases and the J gene end by 0 bases; junction bases not matched to a gene: 12. The CDR3 is CASSGNPWTGFSYEQYF. CDR3 nucleotides: TGCGCCAGCAGTGGCAACCCCTGGACAGGTTTCTCCTACGAGCAGTACTTC.